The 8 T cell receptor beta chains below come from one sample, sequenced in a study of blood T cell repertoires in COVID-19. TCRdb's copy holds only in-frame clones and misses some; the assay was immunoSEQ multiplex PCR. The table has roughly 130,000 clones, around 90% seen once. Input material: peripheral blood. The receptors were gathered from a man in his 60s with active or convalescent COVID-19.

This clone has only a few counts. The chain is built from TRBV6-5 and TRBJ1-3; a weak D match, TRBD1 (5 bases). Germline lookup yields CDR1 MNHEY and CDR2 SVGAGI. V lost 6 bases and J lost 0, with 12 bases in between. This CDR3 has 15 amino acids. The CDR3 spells CASRPADSSGNTIYF. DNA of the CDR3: TGTGCCAGCAGGCCCGCCGACAGCTCTGGAAACACCATATATTTT.

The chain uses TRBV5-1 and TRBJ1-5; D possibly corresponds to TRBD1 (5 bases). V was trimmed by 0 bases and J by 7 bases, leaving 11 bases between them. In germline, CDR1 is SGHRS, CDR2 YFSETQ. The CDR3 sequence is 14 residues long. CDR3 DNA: TGCGCCAGCAGCTTGGGCGACAGCGACCAGCCCCAGCATTTT. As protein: CASSLGDSDQPQHF.

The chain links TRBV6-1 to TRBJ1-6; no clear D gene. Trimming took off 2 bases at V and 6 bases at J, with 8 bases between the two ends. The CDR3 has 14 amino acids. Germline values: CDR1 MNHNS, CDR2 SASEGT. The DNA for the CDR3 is TGTGCCAGCAGTGAACGGGATTCTAATTCACCCCTCCACTTT. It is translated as CASSERDSNSPLHF.

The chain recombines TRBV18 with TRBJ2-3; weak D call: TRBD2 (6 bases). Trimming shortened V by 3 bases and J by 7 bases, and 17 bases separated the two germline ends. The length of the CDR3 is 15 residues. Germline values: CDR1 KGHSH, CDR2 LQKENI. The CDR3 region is CASSPPGLGEYTQYF. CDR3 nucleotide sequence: TGTGCCAGCTCACCGCCGGGACTGGGGGAATATACGCAGTATTTT. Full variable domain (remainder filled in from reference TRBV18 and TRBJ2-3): NAGVMQNPRHLVRRRGQEARLRCSPMKGHSHVYWYRQLPEEGLKFMVYLQKENIIDESGMPKERFSAEFPKEGPSILRIQQVVRGDSAAYFCASSPPGLGEYTQYFGPGTRLTVL.

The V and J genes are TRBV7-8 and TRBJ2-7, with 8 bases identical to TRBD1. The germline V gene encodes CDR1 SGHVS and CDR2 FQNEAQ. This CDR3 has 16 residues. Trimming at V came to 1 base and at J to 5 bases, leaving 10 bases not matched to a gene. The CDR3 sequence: CASSLDADRAFNEQYF. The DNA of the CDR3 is TGTGCCAGCAGCTTAGATGCGGACAGGGCTTTCAACGAGCAGTACTTC. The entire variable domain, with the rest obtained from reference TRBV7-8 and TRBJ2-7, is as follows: GAGVSQSPRYKVAKRGQDVALRCDPISGHVSLFWYQQALGQGPEFLTYFQNEAQLDKSGLPSDRFFAERPEGSVSTLKIQRTQQEDSAVYLCASSLDADRAFNEQYFGPGTRLTVT.

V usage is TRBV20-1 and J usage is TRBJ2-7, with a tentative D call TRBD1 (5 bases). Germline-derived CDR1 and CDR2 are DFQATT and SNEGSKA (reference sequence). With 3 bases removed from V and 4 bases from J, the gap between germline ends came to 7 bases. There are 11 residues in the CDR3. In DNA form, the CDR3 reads TGCAGTGCTAGGGGGCAGTACGAGCAGTACTTC. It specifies CSARGQYEQYF.

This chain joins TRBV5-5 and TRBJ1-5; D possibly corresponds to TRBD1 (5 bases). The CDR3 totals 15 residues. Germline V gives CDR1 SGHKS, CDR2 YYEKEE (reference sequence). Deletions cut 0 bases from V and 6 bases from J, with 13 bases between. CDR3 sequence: CASSLEGHTGQPQHF. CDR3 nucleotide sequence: TGTGCCAGCAGCTTGGAGGGGCACACCGGTCAGCCCCAGCATTTT.

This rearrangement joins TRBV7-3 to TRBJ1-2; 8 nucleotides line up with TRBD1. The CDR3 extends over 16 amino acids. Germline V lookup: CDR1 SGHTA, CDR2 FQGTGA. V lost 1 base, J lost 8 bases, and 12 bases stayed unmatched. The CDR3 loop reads CASSLNSAGTGAGYTF. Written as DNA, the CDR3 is TGTGCCAGCAGCTTAAATTCCGCCGGGACAGGCGCGGGCTACACCTTC.